This T cell receptor beta chain is from a study of blood T cells in healthy people across ages. CDR3 length: 16 amino acids. Germline CDR1 is LNHNV and CDR2 is YYDKDF (reference sequence). V was trimmed by 0 bases and J by 13 bases, leaving 22 bases between them. Using a J-beta primer mix together with a sample-barcoded 5' primer, a second PCR was run for about 6 to 12 cycles. TCRdb reprocessed the 5' RACE reads with MiXCR, giving one entry per CDR3 protein. The sample includes roughly 700,000 distinct CDR3 sequences, about half seen only once; the top ten take roughly 30%. Overall study results and limits: Naive CD4+ cell counts and diversity both ran higher in long-lived than in aged donors.

A word on this clonotype: What it binds is not known.

The receptor's source is a woman aged 55 to 70 in good health. Sequencing was performed on blood. V and J are TRBV15 and TRBJ2-4; D possibly corresponds to TRBD1 (5 bases). In DNA, the CDR3 is TGTGCCACCAGCAGAGATCAGGGCAGGGAAGGGAATGAGCAGTACTTC. Translation gives CATSRDQGREGNEQYF.